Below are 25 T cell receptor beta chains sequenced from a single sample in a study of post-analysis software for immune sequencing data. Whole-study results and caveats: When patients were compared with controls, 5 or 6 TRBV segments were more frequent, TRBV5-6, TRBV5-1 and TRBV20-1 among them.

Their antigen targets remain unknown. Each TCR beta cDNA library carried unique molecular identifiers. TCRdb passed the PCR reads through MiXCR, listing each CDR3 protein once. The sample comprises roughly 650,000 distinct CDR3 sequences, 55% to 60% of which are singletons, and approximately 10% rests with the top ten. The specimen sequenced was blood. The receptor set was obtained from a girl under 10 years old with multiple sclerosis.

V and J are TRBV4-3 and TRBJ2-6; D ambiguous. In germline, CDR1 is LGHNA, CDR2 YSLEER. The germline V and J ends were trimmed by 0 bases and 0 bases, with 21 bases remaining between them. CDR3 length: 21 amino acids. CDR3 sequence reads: CASSQDWGIETAGSGANVLTF. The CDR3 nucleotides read TGCGCCAGCAGCCAAGATTGGGGTATTGAGACGGCCGGCTCTGGGGCCAACGTCCTGACTTTC.

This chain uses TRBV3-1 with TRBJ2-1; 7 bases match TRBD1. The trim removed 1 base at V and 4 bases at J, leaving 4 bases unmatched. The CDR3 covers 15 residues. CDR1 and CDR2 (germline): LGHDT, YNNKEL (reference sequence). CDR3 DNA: TGTGCCAGCAGCCAAGTAGGGGGCACTTACAATGAGCAGTTCTTC. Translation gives CASSQVGGTYNEQFF.

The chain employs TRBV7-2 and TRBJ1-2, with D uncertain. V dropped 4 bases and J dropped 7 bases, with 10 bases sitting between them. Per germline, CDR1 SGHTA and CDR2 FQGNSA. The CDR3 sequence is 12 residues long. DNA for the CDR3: TGTGCCAGCAGCTCCCCCCCGGGTGGCTACACCTTC. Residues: CASSSPPGGYTF.

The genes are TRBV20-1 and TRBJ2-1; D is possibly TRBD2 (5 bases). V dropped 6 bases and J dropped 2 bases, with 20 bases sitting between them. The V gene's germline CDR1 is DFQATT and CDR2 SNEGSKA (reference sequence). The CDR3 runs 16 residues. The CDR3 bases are TGCAGTGCACAAAGAGCCCGAACTAGACCCTACAATGAGCAGTTCTTC. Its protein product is CSAQRARTRPYNEQFF.

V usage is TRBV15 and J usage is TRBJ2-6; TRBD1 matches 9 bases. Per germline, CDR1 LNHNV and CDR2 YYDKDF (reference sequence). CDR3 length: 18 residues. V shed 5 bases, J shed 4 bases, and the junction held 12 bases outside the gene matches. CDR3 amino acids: CATSSPWDREYGANVLTF. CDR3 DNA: TGTGCCACCAGCTCACCCTGGGACAGGGAATACGGGGCCAACGTCCTGACTTTC.

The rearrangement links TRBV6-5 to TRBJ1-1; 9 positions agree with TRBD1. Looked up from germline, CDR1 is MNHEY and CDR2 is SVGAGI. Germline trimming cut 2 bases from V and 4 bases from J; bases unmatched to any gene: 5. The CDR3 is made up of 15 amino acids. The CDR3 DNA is TGTGCCAGCAGTTACAAGGTGACAGGGGGCACTGAAGCTTTCTTT. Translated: CASSYKVTGGTEAFF.

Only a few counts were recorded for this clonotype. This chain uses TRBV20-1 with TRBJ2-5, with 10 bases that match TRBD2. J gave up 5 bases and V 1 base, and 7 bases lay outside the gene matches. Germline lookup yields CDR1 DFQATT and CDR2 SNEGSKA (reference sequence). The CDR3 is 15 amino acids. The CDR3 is CSARVFSGGAETQYF. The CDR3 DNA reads TGCAGTGCTAGAGTGTTCAGCGGGGGGGCGGAGACCCAGTACTTC.

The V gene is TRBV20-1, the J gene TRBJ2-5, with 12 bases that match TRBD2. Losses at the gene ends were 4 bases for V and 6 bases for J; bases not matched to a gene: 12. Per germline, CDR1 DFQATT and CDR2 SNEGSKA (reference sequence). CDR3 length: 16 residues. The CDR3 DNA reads TGCAGTGCTATCGGTACTAGCGGGGGGCGATTAAAGACCCAGTACTTC. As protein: CSAIGTSGGRLKTQYF.

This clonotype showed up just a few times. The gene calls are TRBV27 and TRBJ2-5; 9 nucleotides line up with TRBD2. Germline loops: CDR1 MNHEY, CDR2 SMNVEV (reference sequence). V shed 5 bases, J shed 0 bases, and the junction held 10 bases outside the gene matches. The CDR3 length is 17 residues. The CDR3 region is CASSPPFSGGHQETQYF. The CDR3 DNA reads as TGTGCCAGCAGTCCCCCCTTTAGCGGGGGACACCAAGAGACCCAGTACTTC.

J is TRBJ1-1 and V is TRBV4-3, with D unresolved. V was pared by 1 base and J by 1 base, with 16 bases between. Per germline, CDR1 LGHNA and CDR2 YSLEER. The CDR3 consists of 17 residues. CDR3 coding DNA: TGCGCCAGCAGCCAAGGGAATCCCCTATATGGGAACACTGAAGCTTTCTTT. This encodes CASSQGNPLYGNTEAFF.

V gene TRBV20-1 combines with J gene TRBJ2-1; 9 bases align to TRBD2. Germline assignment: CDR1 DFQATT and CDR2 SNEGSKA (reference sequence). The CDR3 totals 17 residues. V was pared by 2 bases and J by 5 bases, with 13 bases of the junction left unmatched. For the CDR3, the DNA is TGCAGTGCTAGACATACGGCCGGGACTAGCAGCCACAATGAGCAGTTCTTC. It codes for CSARHTAGTSSHNEQFF.

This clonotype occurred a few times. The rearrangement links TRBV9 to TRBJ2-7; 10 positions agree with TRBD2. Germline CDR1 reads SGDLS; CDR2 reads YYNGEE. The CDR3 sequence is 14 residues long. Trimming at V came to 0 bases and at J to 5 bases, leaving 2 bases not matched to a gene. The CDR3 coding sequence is TGTGCCAGCAGCGTAGAACTAGCGGGAAACGAGCAGTACTTC. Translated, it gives CASSVELAGNEQYF.

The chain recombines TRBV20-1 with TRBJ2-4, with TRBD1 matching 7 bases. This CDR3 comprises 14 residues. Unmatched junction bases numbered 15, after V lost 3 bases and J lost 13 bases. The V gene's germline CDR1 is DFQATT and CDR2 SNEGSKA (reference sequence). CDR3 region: CSASPWVGTDTQYF. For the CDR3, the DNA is TGCAGTGCTAGTCCTTGGGTGGGGACAGATACGCAGTACTTC.

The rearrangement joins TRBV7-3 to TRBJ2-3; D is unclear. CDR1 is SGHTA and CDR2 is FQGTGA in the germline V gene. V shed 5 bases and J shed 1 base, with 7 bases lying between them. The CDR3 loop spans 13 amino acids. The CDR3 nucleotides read TGTGCCAGCAGCGATATACGCACAGATACGCAGTATTTT. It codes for CASSDIRTDTQYF.

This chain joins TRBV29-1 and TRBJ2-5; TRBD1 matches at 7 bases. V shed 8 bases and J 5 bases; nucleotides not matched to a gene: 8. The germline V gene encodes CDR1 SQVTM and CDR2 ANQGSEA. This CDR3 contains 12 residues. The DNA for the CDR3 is TGCAGCTTAAGACAGGGCGGCGAGACCCAGTACTTC. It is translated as CSLRQGGETQYF.

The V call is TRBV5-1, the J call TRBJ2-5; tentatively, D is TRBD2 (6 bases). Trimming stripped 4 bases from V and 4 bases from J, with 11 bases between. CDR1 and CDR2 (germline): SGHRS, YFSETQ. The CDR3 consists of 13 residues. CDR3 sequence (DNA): TGCGCCAGCAGCCCAGGGACTGCAGAGACCCAGTACTTC. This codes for CASSPGTAETQYF.

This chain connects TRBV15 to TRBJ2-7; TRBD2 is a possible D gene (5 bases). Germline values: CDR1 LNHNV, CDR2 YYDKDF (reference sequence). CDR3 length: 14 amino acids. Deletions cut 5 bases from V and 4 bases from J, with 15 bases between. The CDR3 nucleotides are TGTGCCACCAGCGCACGTGGGGAGAGATACGAGCAGTACTTC. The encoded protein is CATSARGERYEQYF.

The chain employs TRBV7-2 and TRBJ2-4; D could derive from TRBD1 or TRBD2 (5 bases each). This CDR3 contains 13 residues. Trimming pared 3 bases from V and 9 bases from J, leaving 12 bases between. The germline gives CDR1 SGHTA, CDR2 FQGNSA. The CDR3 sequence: CASSLNRDPIQYF. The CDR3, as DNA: TGTGCCAGCAGCTTGAACCGGGACCCCATTCAGTACTTC. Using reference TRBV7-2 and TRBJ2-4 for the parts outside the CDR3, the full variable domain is GAGVSQSPSNKVTEKGKDVELRCDPISGHTALYWYRQSLGQGLEFLIYFQGNSAPDKSGLPSDRFSAERTGGSVSTLTIQRTQQEDSAVYLCASSLNRDPIQYFGAGTRLSVL.

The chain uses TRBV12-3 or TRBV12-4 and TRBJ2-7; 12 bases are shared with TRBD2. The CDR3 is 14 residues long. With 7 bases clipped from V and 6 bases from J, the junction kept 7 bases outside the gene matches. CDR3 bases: TGTGCCAGCACTCTACTAGCGGGAGGCCTCGAGCAGTACTTC. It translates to CASTLLAGGLEQYF.

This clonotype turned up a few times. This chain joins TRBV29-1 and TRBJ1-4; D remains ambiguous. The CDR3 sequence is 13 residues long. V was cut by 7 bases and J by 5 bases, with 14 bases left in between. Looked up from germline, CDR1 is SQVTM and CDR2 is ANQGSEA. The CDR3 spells CSARKTENEKLFF. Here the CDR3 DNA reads TGCAGCGCCAGGAAGACGGAGAATGAAAAACTGTTTTTT.

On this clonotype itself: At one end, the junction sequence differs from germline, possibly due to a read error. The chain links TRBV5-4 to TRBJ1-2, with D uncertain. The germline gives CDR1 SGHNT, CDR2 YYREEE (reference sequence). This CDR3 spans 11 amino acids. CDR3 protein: CTSSSIYGYTF. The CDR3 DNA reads TGTACCAGCAGCTCAATCTATGGCTACACCTTC.

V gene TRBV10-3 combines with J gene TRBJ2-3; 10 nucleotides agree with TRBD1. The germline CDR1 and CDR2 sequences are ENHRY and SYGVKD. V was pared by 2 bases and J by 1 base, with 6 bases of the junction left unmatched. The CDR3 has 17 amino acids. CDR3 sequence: CAISEVSGTGGTDTQYF. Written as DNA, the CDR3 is TGTGCCATCAGTGAGGTATCCGGGACAGGGGGCACAGATACGCAGTATTTT.

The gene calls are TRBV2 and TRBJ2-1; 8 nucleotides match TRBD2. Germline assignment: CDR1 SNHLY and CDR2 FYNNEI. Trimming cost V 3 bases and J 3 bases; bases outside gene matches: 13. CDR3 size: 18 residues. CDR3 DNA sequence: TGTGCCAGCAGTGACGTCTACGGGAAGCGGGAGCTCTACAATGAGCAGTTCTTC. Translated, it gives CASSDVYGKRELYNEQFF.

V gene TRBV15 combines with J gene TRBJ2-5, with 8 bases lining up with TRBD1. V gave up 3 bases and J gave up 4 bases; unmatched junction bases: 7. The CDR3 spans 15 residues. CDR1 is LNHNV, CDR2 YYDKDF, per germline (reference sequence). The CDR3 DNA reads TGTGCCACCAGCAGCGACGACAGGGGAGGAGAGACCCAGTACTTC. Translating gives CATSSDDRGGETQYF. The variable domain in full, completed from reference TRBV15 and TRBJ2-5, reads DAMVIQNPRYQVTQFGKPVTLSCSQTLNHNVMYWYQQKSSQAPKLLFHYYDKDFNNEADTPDNFQSRRPNTSFCFLDIRSPGLGDTAMYLCATSSDDRGGETQYFGPGTRLLVL.

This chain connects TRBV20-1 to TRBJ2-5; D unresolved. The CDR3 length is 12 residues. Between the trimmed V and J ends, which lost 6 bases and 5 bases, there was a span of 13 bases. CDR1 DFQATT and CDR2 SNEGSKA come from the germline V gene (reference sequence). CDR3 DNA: TGCAGTGCGCGAAGTAGGCTGGAGACCCAGTACTTC. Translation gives CSARSRLETQYF.